These 28 T cell receptor beta chains share one sample of origin, sequenced in a study of blood T cell repertoires in COVID-19. The table came from immunoSEQ multiplex PCR; TCRdb's copy has only in-frame clones and leaves some out. The sample consists of approximately 75,000 clones, 65% to 85% of them appearing once. Sequences were obtained from peripheral blood. These receptors all stem from a man over 45 with COVID-19, enrolled during active disease.

This sequence joins TRBV3-1 (or the pseudogene TRBV3-2) and TRBJ1-1, with 8 nucleotides matching TRBD1. Germline CDR1 reads LGHDT; CDR2 reads YNNKEL (reference sequence). The trim removed 3 bases at V and 7 bases at J, leaving 4 bases unmatched. The CDR3 consists of 13 residues. CDR3 DNA sequence: TGTGCCAGCAGCCAGACAGGGGCTAATGAAGCTTTCTTT. It translates to CASSQTGANEAFF.

This clone was found many times. The rearrangement links TRBV10-3 to TRBJ1-1; tentatively, D is TRBD1 (6 bases). The length of the CDR3 is 14 residues. Germline lookup yields CDR1 ENHRY and CDR2 SYGVKD. Trimming cost V 3 bases and J 1 base, with 9 bases left between them. The CDR3 spells CAISDRGRNTEAFF. The CDR3 coding sequence is TGTGCCATCAGTGACAGGGGAAGGAACACTGAAGCTTTCTTT.

The chain joins TRBV27 to TRBJ2-7; no reliable D call. CDR3 size: 14 residues. Looked up from germline, CDR1 is MNHEY and CDR2 is SMNVEV (reference sequence). V was pared by 5 bases and J by 0 bases, with 11 bases between. As DNA, the CDR3 is TGTGCCAGCAGTACGACACTCGCCTCCTACGAGCAGTACTTC. It encodes CASSTTLASYEQYF.

The rearrangement uses TRBV2 and TRBJ2-2; 14 bases match TRBD2. Trimming removed 8 bases from V and 6 bases from J; junction bases left unmatched: 5. CDR1 and CDR2 from the germline V gene are SNHLY and FYNNEI. This CDR3 region has 15 residues. Here the CDR3 reads CASLPGLAGAGELFF. The CDR3 DNA is TGTGCCAGCTTACCGGGACTAGCGGGAGCCGGGGAGCTGTTTTTT.

The rearrangement joins TRBV19 to TRBJ1-5; 7 bases are a match to TRBD1. Trimming cost V 5 bases and J 1 base; bases outside gene matches: 2. CDR1 is LNHDA, CDR2 SQIVND, per germline (reference sequence). This CDR3 region has 14 residues. CDR3 DNA: TGTGCCAGTAGTGGACAGGTCAGCAATCAGCCCCAGCATTTT. This sequence encodes CASSGQVSNQPQHF.

V gene TRBV28 combines with J gene TRBJ1-5; 8 bases map to TRBD1. Germline loops: CDR1 MDHEN, CDR2 SYDVKM. V was pared by 6 bases and J by 5 bases, with 3 bases of the junction left unmatched. This CDR3 region has 13 residues. Here the CDR3 DNA reads TGTGCCAGCAGATTACAGGGGGATCAGCCCCAGCATTTT. The encoded protein is CASRLQGDQPQHF. Complete variable domain (other parts from reference TRBV28 and TRBJ1-5): DVKVTQSSRYLVKRTGEKVFLECVQDMDHENMFWYRQDPGLGLRLIYFSYDVKMKEKGDIPEGYSVSREKKERFSLILESASTNQTSMYLCASRLQGDQPQHFGDGTRLSIL.

The chain uses TRBV29-1 and TRBJ2-7; maybe TRBD1 (5 bases). Per germline, CDR1 SQVTM and CDR2 ANQGSEA. With 4 bases removed from V and 0 bases from J, the gap between germline ends came to 7 bases. The CDR3 is 12 amino acids. Written as DNA, the CDR3 is TGCAGCGTTGCCCAGGGCTCCTACGAGCAGTACTTC. Its translation: CSVAQGSYEQYF.

The chain couples TRBV30 to TRBJ2-3; D perhaps matches TRBD2 (7 bases). The CDR3 loop spans 15 amino acids. V lost 1 base to trimming and J lost 0 bases, with 11 bases between them. CDR1 is GTSNPN and CDR2 is SVGIG in the germline V gene (reference sequence). The CDR3 DNA sequence: TGTGCCTGGAGTGGGGGGGGCCCGAGCACAGATACGCAGTATTTT. Encoded protein: CAWSGGGPSTDTQYF.

The chain has TRBV4-1 and TRBJ2-7, with a possible D match to TRBD1 (6 bases). Germline V gene sequence: CDR1 MGHRA, CDR2 YSYEKL. V lost 5 bases and J lost 0, with 14 bases in between. The CDR3 totals 15 residues. CDR3 protein: CASSTVPGHSYEQYF. CDR3 DNA: TGCGCCAGCAGCACTGTGCCGGGACACTCCTACGAGCAGTACTTC.

The V and J genes are TRBV6-5 and TRBJ2-2; 7 bases line up with TRBD2. CDR1 and CDR2 (germline): MNHEY, SVGAGI. The ends lost 10 bases at V and 2 bases at J; junction bases unmatched: 7. This CDR3 is built from 14 residues. The chain's CDR3 is CATRLADNTGELFF. The CDR3, as DNA: TGTGCCACCCGACTAGCCGATAACACCGGGGAGCTGTTTTTT.

The chain carries TRBV5-6 and TRBJ2-1; D is perhaps TRBD1 (6 bases). Trimming removed 4 bases at V and 8 bases at J, with 16 bases between. Germline V gives CDR1 SGHDT, CDR2 YYEEEE. The CDR3 has 14 residues. This chain's CDR3 is CASSGTTGFYEQFF. In nucleotides, the CDR3 is TGTGCCAGCAGCGGAACAACAGGGTTTTATGAGCAGTTCTTC.

The CDR3 loop reads CASSLLAGDGTGELFF. DNA of the CDR3: TGTGCCAGCAGCCTATTAGCGGGAGACGGCACCGGGGAGCTGTTTTTT. The chain combines TRBV7-3 with TRBJ2-2, with 9 nucleotides matching TRBD2. The germline gives CDR1 SGHTA, CDR2 FQGTGA. J lost 4 bases, V lost 5 bases, and 8 bases had no gene match. The CDR3 loop spans 16 amino acids.

This chain connects TRBV19 to TRBJ2-3; D unresolved. CDR1 LNHDA and CDR2 SQIVND come from the germline V gene (reference sequence). Deletions cut 4 bases from V and 4 bases from J, with 15 bases between. CDR3 length: 15 residues. CDR3 in DNA: TGTGCCAGTAGTAGGTCAAGAGAAGCACCAGATACGCAGTATTTT. Amino acid sequence: CASSRSREAPDTQYF.

The rearrangement uses TRBV19 and TRBJ2-2, with 10 bases identical to TRBD1. In germline, CDR1 is LNHDA, CDR2 SQIVND (reference sequence). V shed 6 bases, J shed 4 bases, and the junction held 11 bases outside the gene matches. This CDR3 is 17 amino acids long. This CDR3 reads CASRTSGTGVSTGELFF. The CDR3 DNA is TGTGCCAGTAGAACGTCCGGGACAGGGGTTTCCACCGGGGAGCTGTTTTTT.

J is TRBJ2-2 and V is TRBV6-5, with D unclear. Germline V CDR1 and CDR2: MNHEY, SVGAGI. V gave up 6 bases and J gave up 6 bases, with 8 bases separating them. This CDR3 is built from 12 residues. The CDR3 DNA reads as TGTGCCAGCAGAAAGGAGTCCGGGGAGCTGTTTTTT. Its protein is CASRKESGELFF.

The rearrangement uses TRBV11-1 and TRBJ2-2, with TRBD1 identical over 10 bases. With V trimmed by 5 bases and J by 4 bases, 4 bases remained unmatched. The CDR3 extends over 15 amino acids. Germline V CDR1 and CDR2: SGHAT, FQDESV (reference sequence). CDR3 protein: CASSRRTGGTGELFF. The CDR3 DNA sequence: TGTGCCAGCAGCCGCCGGACAGGGGGCACCGGGGAGCTGTTTTTT.

The chain combines TRBV28 with TRBJ1-2; D might be TRBD1 (5 bases). CDR1 and CDR2 (germline): MDHEN, SYDVKM. V gave up 3 bases and J gave up 8 bases, with 13 bases separating them. The CDR3 runs 13 residues. This chain's CDR3 is CASSLGGRGGYTF. CDR3 DNA sequence: TGTGCCAGCAGTTTGGGGGGGAGGGGCGGCTACACCTTC.

CDR3 bases: TGCGCCAGCAGCCAAGAGCGGGGGGACGAGCAGTACTTC. This codes for CASSQERGDEQYF. The V and J genes are TRBV4-3 and TRBJ2-7, with TRBD2 matching 8 bases. The CDR3 is 13 residues long. Germline CDR1 reads LGHNA; CDR2 reads YSLEER. V trimming: 0 bases; J trimming: 5 bases; junction bases outside the gene matches: 0.

This clone was observed a single time. The rearrangement links TRBV30 to TRBJ2-3, with a possible D match to TRBD2 (6 bases). Germline values: CDR1 GTSNPN, CDR2 SVGIG (reference sequence). This CDR3 has 16 amino acids. Trimming shortened V by 1 base and J by 2 bases, and 16 bases separated the two germline ends. CDR3 sequence: CAWSAGTPLDTDTQYF. DNA for the CDR3: TGTGCCTGGAGTGCCGGGACTCCCCTCGACACAGATACGCAGTATTTT.

The sample holds a few counts of this clone. The J gene is TRBJ2-1, the V gene TRBV4-1, with D possibly TRBD2 on 6 matching bases. Germline-derived CDR1 and CDR2 are MGHRA and YSYEKL. This CDR3 is built from 13 residues. Trimming took off 4 bases at V and 14 bases at J, with 18 bases between the two ends. DNA for the CDR3: TGCGCCAGCAGCCCCTTGGACCCGCCGGGGGAGTTCTTC. It translates to CASSPLDPPGEFF.

V gene TRBV11-2 combines with J gene TRBJ2-1; TRBD2 matches 10 bases. The junction had 7 bases not matched to a gene; V was cut back by 6 bases and J by 2 bases. Germline V gene data show CDR1 as SGHAT and CDR2 as FQNNGV. This CDR3 has 16 amino acids. DNA of the CDR3: TGTGCCAGCAGATCCATTAGCGGGAGGACCTACAATGAGCAGTTCTTC. Protein: CASRSISGRTYNEQFF.

The V call is TRBV28, the J call TRBJ1-6, with D perhaps matching TRBD1 (5 bases). The V gene lost 5 bases and the J gene lost 10 bases, with 15 bases spanning the gap. CDR1 is MDHEN, CDR2 SYDVKM, per germline. The CDR3 has 14 amino acids. The DNA for the CDR3 is TGTGCCAGCAGTCTTCGGGGGGGGAGATCACCCCTCCACTTT. It translates to CASSLRGGRSPLHF.

The chain employs TRBV30 and TRBJ1-5, with a possible D match to TRBD1 (6 bases). The CDR3 is 14 amino acids. CDR1 and CDR2 from the germline V gene are GTSNPN and SVGIG (reference sequence). The V end lost 4 bases, the J end lost 3 bases, and 13 bases lay between the germline ends. CDR3 sequence reads: CAWTGAGHNQPQHF. In DNA form, the CDR3 reads TGTGCCTGGACAGGGGCGGGCCACAATCAGCCCCAGCATTTT.

Only a few counts were recorded for this clone. The chain combines TRBV10-2 with TRBJ1-1; TRBD1 is a possible D gene (5 bases). The V end lost 8 bases, the J end lost 0 bases, and 10 bases lay between the germline ends. Germline lookup yields CDR1 WSHSY and CDR2 SAAADI. The CDR3 has 13 residues. This CDR3 reads CASRQNMNTEAFF. DNA of the CDR3: TGCGCCAGCCGACAGAACATGAACACTGAAGCTTTCTTT.

This clone appeared once. The chain carries TRBV28 and TRBJ2-7, with D possibly TRBD2 on 6 matching bases. The length of the CDR3 is 17 residues. Germline CDR1 is MDHEN and CDR2 is SYDVKM. V lost 6 bases and J lost 0, with 21 bases in between. This chain's CDR3 is CASSLQIGAGNSYEQYF. In DNA, the CDR3 is TGTGCCAGCAGCCTACAGATTGGGGCGGGAAACTCCTACGAGCAGTACTTC.

The V gene is TRBV14, the J gene TRBJ1-2; the match to TRBD1 covers 9 bases. This CDR3 has 15 amino acids. The germline V gene has CDR1 SGHDN and CDR2 FVKESK. J lost 6 bases, V lost 4 bases, and 9 bases had no gene match. CDR3 region: CASSLFGGTGNGYTF. The CDR3 DNA reads as TGTGCCAGCAGCCTCTTCGGCGGGACAGGGAATGGCTACACCTTC.

This chain links TRBV28 with TRBJ2-7, with TRBD2 matching over 8 bases. Germline-derived CDR1 and CDR2 are MDHEN and SYDVKM. With 4 bases clipped from V and 2 bases from J, the junction kept 22 bases outside the gene matches. The length of the CDR3 is 20 residues. The CDR3 DNA sequence: TGTGCCAGCAGTTCTCGGGTTGGGGACGGGACTAGAAGATTTCCCTACGAGCAGTACTTC. It translates to CASSSRVGDGTRRFPYEQYF.

This rearrangement joins TRBV28 to TRBJ1-6; D possibly corresponds to TRBD1 (5 bases). The CDR3 extends over 15 amino acids. Trimming left V 3 bases short and J 5 bases short, with 11 bases between. Germline-derived CDR1 and CDR2 are MDHEN and SYDVKM. In DNA form, the CDR3 reads TGTGCCAGCAGTTTTGGGGGGATGGATAATTCACCCCTCCACTTT. Its protein product is CASSFGGMDNSPLHF.